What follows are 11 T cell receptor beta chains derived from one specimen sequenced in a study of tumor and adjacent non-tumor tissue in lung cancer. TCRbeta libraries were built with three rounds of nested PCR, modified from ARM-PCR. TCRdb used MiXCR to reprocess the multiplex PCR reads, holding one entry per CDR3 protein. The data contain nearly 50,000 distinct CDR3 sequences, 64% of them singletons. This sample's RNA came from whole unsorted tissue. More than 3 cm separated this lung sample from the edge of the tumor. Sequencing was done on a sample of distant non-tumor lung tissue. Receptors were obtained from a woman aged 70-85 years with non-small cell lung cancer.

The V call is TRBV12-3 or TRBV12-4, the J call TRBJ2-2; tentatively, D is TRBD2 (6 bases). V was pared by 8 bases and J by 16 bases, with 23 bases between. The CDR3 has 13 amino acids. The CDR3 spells CASGESGTGGPFF. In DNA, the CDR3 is TGTGCCAGCGGTGAATCGGGCACCGGGGGACCGTTTTTT.

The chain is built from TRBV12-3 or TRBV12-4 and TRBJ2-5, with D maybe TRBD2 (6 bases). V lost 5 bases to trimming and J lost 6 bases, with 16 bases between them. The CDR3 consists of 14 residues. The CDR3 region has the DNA TGTGCCAGCAGTCGCTTAATGGCGGGAAAGACCCAGTACTTC. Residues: CASSRLMAGKTQYF.

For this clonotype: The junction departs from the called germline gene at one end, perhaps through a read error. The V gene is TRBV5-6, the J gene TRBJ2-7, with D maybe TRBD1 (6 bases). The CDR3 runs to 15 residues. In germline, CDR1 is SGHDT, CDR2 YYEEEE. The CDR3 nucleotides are TGTGCCACCAGCTTCGGAGACAGGCCTTCCTACGAGCAGCACTTC. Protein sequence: CATSFGDRPSYEQHF.

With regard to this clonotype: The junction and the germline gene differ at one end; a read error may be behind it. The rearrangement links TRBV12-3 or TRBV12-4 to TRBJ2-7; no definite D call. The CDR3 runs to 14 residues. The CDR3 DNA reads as TGTGTCAGCAGTTTGGACGCCCAACGCTCCGAGCAGTACTTC. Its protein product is CVSSLDAQRSEQYF.

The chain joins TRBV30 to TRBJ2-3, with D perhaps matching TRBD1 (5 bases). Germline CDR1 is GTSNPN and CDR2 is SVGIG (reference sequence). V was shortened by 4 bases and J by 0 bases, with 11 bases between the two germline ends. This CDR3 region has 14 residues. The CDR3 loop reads CAWKTGPSTDTQYF. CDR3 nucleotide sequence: TGTGCCTGGAAAACAGGCCCTAGCACAGATACGCAGTATTTT.

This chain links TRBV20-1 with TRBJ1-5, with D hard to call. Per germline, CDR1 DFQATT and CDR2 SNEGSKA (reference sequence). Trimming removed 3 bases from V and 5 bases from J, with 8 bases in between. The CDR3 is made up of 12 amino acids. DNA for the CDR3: TGCAGTGCTAGGAATGGAGATCAGCCCCAGCATTTT. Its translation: CSARNGDQPQHF.

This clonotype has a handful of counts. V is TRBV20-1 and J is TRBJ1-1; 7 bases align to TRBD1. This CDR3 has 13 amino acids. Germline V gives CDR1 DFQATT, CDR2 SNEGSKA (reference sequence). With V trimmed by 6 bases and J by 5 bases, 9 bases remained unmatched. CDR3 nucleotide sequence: TGCAGTGCCGTTTACAGGGGTAGGACTGAAGCTTTCTTT. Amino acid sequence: CSAVYRGRTEAFF.

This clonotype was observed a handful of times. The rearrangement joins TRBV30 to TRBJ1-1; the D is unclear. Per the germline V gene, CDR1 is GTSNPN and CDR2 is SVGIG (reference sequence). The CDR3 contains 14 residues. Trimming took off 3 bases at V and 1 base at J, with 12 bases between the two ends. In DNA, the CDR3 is TGTGCCTGGAGACCCGCGTACGCGAACACTGAAGCTTTCTTT. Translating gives CAWRPAYANTEAFF.

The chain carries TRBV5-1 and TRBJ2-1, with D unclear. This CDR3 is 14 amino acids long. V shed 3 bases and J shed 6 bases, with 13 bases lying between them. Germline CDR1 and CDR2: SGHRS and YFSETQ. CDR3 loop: CASSSTTKSNEQFF. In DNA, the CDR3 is TGCGCCAGCAGCTCGACGACAAAAAGCAATGAGCAGTTCTTC.

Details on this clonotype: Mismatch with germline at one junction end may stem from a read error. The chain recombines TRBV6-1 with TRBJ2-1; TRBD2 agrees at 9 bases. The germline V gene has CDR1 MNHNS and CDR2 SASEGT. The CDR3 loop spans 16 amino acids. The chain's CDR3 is CANSEKREALYNEQFF. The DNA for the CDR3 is TGTGCCAACAGTGAAAAGCGGGAGGCCCTATACAATGAACAGTTCTTC.

The chain's CDR3 is CASRSSVISQETQYF. DNA for the CDR3: TGTGCCAGCCGGTCATCGGTTATCAGCCAAGAGACCCAGTACTTC. This sequence joins TRBV2 and TRBJ2-5; no clear D gene. CDR1 and CDR2 (germline): SNHLY, FYNNEI. The V end was cut by 8 bases, the J end by 1 base, with 17 bases between. This CDR3 is 15 amino acids long.